These 32 T cell receptor beta chains came from one sample sequenced in a study of molecular identifiers for immune sequencing clone quantification. TCRdb itself ran the PCR reads through MiXCR, one entry per CDR3 protein. The sample contains approximately 670,000 distinct CDR3 sequences, about 20% of which appear only once. The specimen was naive CD8+ T cells from blood, with Jurkat cell RNA spiked in. Indicated subset: FACS-sorted CD8+CD4-CCR7+CD45RA+ naive T cells. All receptors come from a human donor in good health. Some libraries in this study had Jurkat cell RNA spiked in.

This clonotype was seen repeatedly, ten times or more. CDR3 loop: CATSDSTPGPPYEQYF. CDR3 nucleotides: TGTGCCACCAGTGATTCCACGCCAGGGCCCCCCTACGAGCAGTACTTC. J is TRBJ2-7 and V is TRBV24-1; TRBD1 might be the D (5 bases). Germline V gene data show CDR1 as KGHDR and CDR2 as SFDVKD. The germline V and J ends were trimmed by 2 bases and 2 bases, with 15 bases remaining between them. The CDR3 is made up of 16 amino acids.

CDR3 residues: CASSLDPRQETQYF. As DNA, the CDR3 is TGTGCCAGCAGTTTAGACCCTAGGCAAGAGACCCAGTACTTC. The chain combines TRBV12-3 or TRBV12-4 with TRBJ2-5; D call uncertain. This CDR3 spans 14 amino acids. Trimming pared 1 base from V and 2 bases from J, leaving 8 bases between.

This clonotype came up a few times. The chain joins TRBV28 to TRBJ2-1; D perhaps matches TRBD2 (6 bases). The CDR3 totals 17 residues. V lost 5 bases and J lost 9, with 26 bases in between. Germline V lookup: CDR1 MDHEN, CDR2 SYDVKM. The CDR3 loop reads CASSTLRGTVLGGEQFF. The DNA for the CDR3 is TGTGCCAGCAGTACCCTTCGGGGGACGGTCCTGGGGGGTGAGCAGTTCTTC.

Of note for this clonotype: A much larger clonotype is one base distant, so this may be a read error. The J gene is TRBJ1-1, the V gene TRBV7-6, with TRBD1 as a possible D gene (5 bases). V lost 1 base, J lost 1 base, and 13 bases lay in between. CDR1 and CDR2 (germline): SGHVS, FNYEAQ. This CDR3 comprises 16 residues. DNA of the CDR3: TGTGCCAGCAGCTTAGAACCGGGGCTTCCGAACACTGAAGCTTTCTTT. Protein: CASSLEPGLPNTEAFF.

The table lists this clonotype with many counts. V usage is TRBV20-1 and J usage is TRBJ2-7; the match to TRBD2 covers 8 bases. The ends lost 6 bases at V and 1 base at J; junction bases unmatched: 11. This CDR3 has 15 residues. Germline assignment: CDR1 DFQATT and CDR2 SNEGSKA (reference sequence). CDR3: CSANFGTRGSYEQYF. The CDR3 DNA is TGCAGTGCAAACTTCGGGACTAGGGGATCCTACGAGCAGTACTTC.

This clonotype appeared a few times. The chain couples TRBV19 to TRBJ2-1, with D hard to call. The germline CDR1 and CDR2 sequences are LNHDA and SQIVND (reference sequence). The CDR3 length is 11 residues. Trimming shortened V by 3 bases and J by 12 bases, and 9 bases separated the two germline ends. DNA for the CDR3: TGTGCCAGTAGTATGGGGAATTGGCAGTTCTTC. The encoded protein is CASSMGNWQFF. The full variable domain, rest sourced from reference TRBV19 and TRBJ2-1, is DGGITQSPKYLFRKEGQNVTLSCEQNLNHDAMYWYRQDPGQGLRLIYYSQIVNDFQKGDIAEGYSVSREKKESFPLTVTSAQKNPTAFYLCASSMGNWQFFGPGTRLTVL.

Many counts were recorded for this clonotype. The chain recombines TRBV12-3 or TRBV12-4 with TRBJ1-4; no definite D call. V was cut by 4 bases and J by 5 bases, with 11 bases left in between. CDR3 size: 14 residues. CDR3 nucleotides: TGTGCCAGCAGTTGGTGGATGGAAAATGAAAAACTGTTTTTT. Protein sequence: CASSWWMENEKLFF.

The V and J genes are TRBV4-3 and TRBJ1-3; D ambiguous. Trimming cost V 0 bases and J 1 base, with 13 bases left between them. The CDR3 has 17 amino acids. Germline CDR1 is LGHNA and CDR2 is YSLEER. The CDR3 spells CASSQDRAPGSGNTIYF. CDR3 DNA: TGCGCCAGCAGCCAAGATCGGGCGCCGGGGTCTGGAAACACCATATATTTT.

This clonotype was seen repeatedly, ten times or more. V usage is TRBV15 and J usage is TRBJ1-5; TRBD1 might be the D (6 bases). V dropped 5 bases and J dropped 7 bases, with 15 bases sitting between them. Germline CDR1 is LNHNV and CDR2 is YYDKDF (reference sequence). This CDR3 region has 14 residues. CDR3 nucleotides: TGTGCCACCAGCGTACCAGGGGCTGCACAGCCCCAGCATTTT. Its protein product is CATSVPGAAQPQHF.

The chain combines TRBV4-2 with TRBJ1-1; D gene ambiguous. The CDR3 length is 16 residues. Trimming left V 4 bases short and J 0 bases short, with 15 bases between. Germline CDR1 and CDR2: LGHNA and YNFKEQ. CDR3 in amino acids: CASSPSLSALNTEAFF. The CDR3, as DNA: TGTGCCAGCAGCCCTTCGTTAAGCGCCTTGAACACTGAAGCTTTCTTT.

This clonotype was observed a handful of times. J is TRBJ2-7 and V is TRBV7-6; tentatively, D is TRBD1 or TRBD2 (6 bases each). Germline CDR1 reads SGHVS; CDR2 reads FNYEAQ. This CDR3 is 14 amino acids long. V was trimmed by 1 base and J by 6 bases, leaving 13 bases between them. CDR3 sequence (DNA): TGTGCCAGCAGCTTAGATGGGGGGCTCGTCGAGCAGTACTTC. It translates to CASSLDGGLVEQYF.

This clonotype has ten or more counts. The chain joins TRBV7-9 to TRBJ1-4; TRBD1 is a possible D gene (5 bases). The CDR3 spans 16 residues. Germline V gene lookup returns CDR1 SEHNR and CDR2 FQNEAQ (reference sequence). With 5 bases removed from V and 0 bases from J, the gap between germline ends came to 13 bases. The CDR3 sequence: CASSASRGSTNEKLFF. CDR3 in DNA: TGTGCCAGCAGCGCATCAAGGGGTTCAACTAATGAAAAACTGTTTTTT.

At least ten counts were recorded for this clonotype. The chain couples TRBV7-2 to TRBJ2-5; 11 positions match TRBD2. V was pared by 3 bases and J by 4 bases, with 10 bases of the junction left unmatched. The CDR3 is 17 residues long. Germline-derived CDR1 and CDR2 are SGHTA and FQGNSA. CDR3 bases: TGTGCCAGCAGCTTCCCGGGACTAGCGGCGAGGGGAGAGACCCAGTACTTC. Protein product: CASSFPGLAARGETQYF.

This clonotype was counted at least ten times. V gene TRBV27 combines with J gene TRBJ2-3, with D uncertain. Germline CDR1 reads MNHEY; CDR2 reads SMNVEV (reference sequence). V was pared by 6 bases and J by 0 bases, with 16 bases between. CDR3 length: 16 residues. The CDR3 protein is CASSFATTVSTDTQYF. In DNA, the CDR3 is TGTGCCAGCAGCTTCGCTACAACCGTTAGCACAGATACGCAGTATTTT.

This clonotype was observed many times. V and J are TRBV6-5 and TRBJ2-7; maybe TRBD1 (5 bases). The CDR3 is 15 amino acids. V was cut by 2 bases and J by 2 bases, with 13 bases left in between. From germline, CDR1 is MNHEY and CDR2 SVGAGI. CDR3 in DNA: TGTGCCAGCAGTTACGGTCCAGGGTGGGCCTACGAGCAGTACTTC. As protein: CASSYGPGWAYEQYF.

This clonotype has a single count. This likely comes from a read error, as the CDR3 has no conserved phenylalanine or tryptophan at its end. The V and J genes are TRBV20-1 and TRBJ2-7; D remains unclear. The CDR3 has 12 amino acids. V gave up 5 bases and J gave up 1 base, with 9 bases separating them. Germline CDR1 reads DFQATT; CDR2 reads SNEGSKA (reference sequence). Here the CDR3 reads CSASELSYEQYL. CDR3 nucleotides: TGCAGTGCTTCAGAGTTGTCCTACGAGCAGTACCTC.

This clonotype came up many times. V is TRBV5-8 and J is TRBJ2-1; tentative D call: TRBD2 (6 bases). The CDR3 spans 11 residues. Germline V gene data show CDR1 as SGHTS and CDR2 as YDEGEE. Trimming took off 3 bases at V and 13 bases at J, with 11 bases between the two ends. This CDR3 is CASSSRLGQFF. The CDR3 DNA is TGTGCCAGCAGCTCGCGACTAGGTCAGTTCTTC.

This clonotype was seen ten or more times. This chain links TRBV16 with TRBJ2-1, with a possible D match to TRBD2 (5 bases). Germline V CDR1 and CDR2: KGHSY, FQNENV. V was cut by 1 base and J by 9 bases, with 16 bases left in between. This CDR3 has 15 amino acids. CDR3 loop: CASSQYEVTGIEQFF. For the CDR3, the DNA is TGTGCCAGCAGCCAATATGAGGTAACGGGGATTGAGCAGTTCTTC.

This clonotype was picked up a small number of times. This clone may be a read error of a much larger clone one base away. Without the conserved terminal phenylalanine or tryptophan, this CDR3 likely stems from a read error. The V and J genes are TRBV20-1 and TRBJ2-7, with TRBD1 matching over 8 bases. The CDR3 length is 13 residues. The germline V gene encodes CDR1 DFQATT and CDR2 SNEGSKA (reference sequence). The V and J ends lost 5 bases and 3 bases, in that order; junction bases with no gene match: 6. The CDR3 protein is CSAYSGGFYEQYS. In nucleotides, the CDR3 is TGCAGTGCTTACTCAGGGGGCTTCTACGAGCAGTACTCC.

This clonotype was counted at least ten times. DNA for the CDR3: TGCGCCAGCAGGTCCAGACTGGAGGACGAGCAGTACTTC. This encodes CASRSRLEDEQYF. The chain links TRBV4-1 to TRBJ2-7; a weak D match, TRBD2 (5 bases). Trimming removed 6 bases from V and 5 bases from J, with 14 bases in between. Germline V gene data show CDR1 as MGHRA and CDR2 as YSYEKL. The CDR3 consists of 13 residues.

Regarding this clonotype: A much larger clone is a single base away; this may be a read error. This chain uses TRBV5-1 with TRBJ2-7; maybe TRBD1 (6 bases). Germline CDR1 SGHRS, CDR2 YFSETQ. V was clipped by 4 bases and J by 2 bases, with 13 bases between them. CDR3 length: 14 residues. CDR3 sequence reads: CASSDSGDTYEQYF. CDR3 nucleotide sequence: TGCGCCAGCAGCGACTCAGGGGATACCTACGAGCAGTACTTC.

Points on this clonotype: A read error is possible here, since a much larger clone lies one base away. This chain joins TRBV6-5 and TRBJ1-4; tentative D call: TRBD1 (5 bases). The CDR3 length is 14 residues. Looked up from germline, CDR1 is MNHEY and CDR2 is SVGAGI. CDR3 sequence: CASSYFTRGERLFF. CDR3 nucleotide sequence: TGTGCCAGCAGTTACTTCACAAGGGGTGAAAGACTGTTTTTT.

This clonotype was counted only a few times. This may be a read error: a much more frequent sequence differs by one nucleotide. The rearrangement joins TRBV6-5 to TRBJ2-5; 7 bases match TRBD1. Germline CDR1 and CDR2: MNHEY and SVGAGI. The CDR3 has 14 residues. CDR3 in DNA: TGTGCCAGCAGTACCCACAGGGGCCAAGAGGCCCAGTACTTC. As protein: CASSTHRGQEAQYF.

This clonotype came up many times. The genes are TRBV13 and TRBJ2-7, with D perhaps matching TRBD2 (5 bases). V was pared by 0 bases and J by 3 bases, with 12 bases between. CDR1 is PRHDT and CDR2 is FYEKMQ in the germline V gene (reference sequence). The CDR3 consists of 15 residues. The chain's CDR3 is CASSLGLATSYEQYF. Here the CDR3 DNA reads TGTGCCAGCAGCTTAGGCCTGGCCACTAGCTACGAGCAGTACTTC.

In this sample, this clonotype turned up many times. The rearrangement links TRBV7-6 to TRBJ2-7; D gene unclear. V lost 4 bases to trimming and J lost 2 bases, with 9 bases between them. Germline-derived CDR1 and CDR2 are SGHVS and FNYEAQ. This CDR3 has 13 amino acids. The CDR3 sequence: CASSSSVAYEQYF. The CDR3 coding sequence is TGTGCCAGCAGCTCATCAGTAGCCTACGAGCAGTACTTC.

This rearrangement joins TRBV4-3 to TRBJ2-1, with unresolved D. The length of the CDR3 is 17 residues. CDR1 is LGHNA, CDR2 YSLEER, per germline. The V end lost 1 base, the J end lost 8 bases, and 21 bases lay between the germline ends. CDR3 DNA: TGCGCCAGCAGCCAAGGGTCGAACGGGTGGGGTGGCGATGAGCAGTTCTTC. This encodes CASSQGSNGWGGDEQFF.

This clonotype was recorded once. Without the conserved terminal phenylalanine or tryptophan, this CDR3 likely stems from a read error. The genes are TRBV6-2 or TRBV6-3 and TRBJ1-1; 8 nucleotides align to TRBD1. J was trimmed by 5 bases and V by 10 bases; bases with no gene match: 12. Germline values: CDR1 MNHEY, CDR2 SVGEGT. The CDR3 loop spans 14 amino acids. The CDR3: CAISSDRVYTEAFL. CDR3 in DNA: TGTGCCATCAGCTCGGACAGGGTGTATACTGAAGCTTTCCTT.

This clonotype was counted many times. Here the CDR3 reads CASSYGTGVGEQFF. The CDR3 DNA is TGTGCCAGCAGTTACGGGACAGGGGTAGGTGAGCAGTTCTTC. The chain has TRBV6-5 and TRBJ2-1; the match to TRBD1 covers 10 bases. CDR1 and CDR2 from the germline V gene are MNHEY and SVGAGI. V was pared by 2 bases and J by 9 bases, with 4 bases of the junction left unmatched. The CDR3 spans 14 residues.

Comments on this clonotype: The conserved phenylalanine or tryptophan is not found at the CDR3 terminus, so this likely reflects a read error. This chain uses TRBV4-1 with TRBJ1-2, with TRBD1 identical over 7 bases. The CDR3 consists of 14 residues. Germline V gene data show CDR1 as MGHRA and CDR2 as YSYEKL. The ends lost 0 bases at V and 2 bases at J; junction bases unmatched: 0. DNA of the CDR3: TGCGCCAGCAGCCAAGAGACAGGGAACTATGGCTACACCATC. Amino acid sequence: CASSQETGNYGYTI.

The rearrangement links TRBV4-2 to TRBJ2-2; D is uncertain. Germline V gene data show CDR1 as LGHNA and CDR2 as YNFKEQ. V was cut by 3 bases and J by 4 bases, with 15 bases left in between. This CDR3 comprises 16 residues. The CDR3 sequence: CASSHQKWALTGELFF. As DNA, the CDR3 is TGTGCCAGCAGCCACCAGAAGTGGGCGCTCACCGGGGAGCTGTTTTTT.

Note on this clonotype: This clone may be a read error of a much larger clone one base away. The V call is TRBV4-3, the J call TRBJ2-7; D could derive from TRBD1 or TRBD2 (6 bases each). Germline lookup yields CDR1 LGHNA and CDR2 YSLEER. The CDR3 extends over 16 amino acids. V was cut by 0 bases and J by 6 bases, with 18 bases left in between. CDR3 region: CASSQDRVGGYCEQYF. For the CDR3, the DNA is TGCGCCAGCAGCCAAGACAGAGTAGGGGGGTACTGCGAGCAGTACTTC.

The V gene is TRBV4-3, the J gene TRBJ1-1; 7 positions agree with TRBD1. After removal of 0 bases from V and 5 bases from J, the junction contained 9 bases not matched to a gene. Germline CDR1 reads LGHNA; CDR2 reads YSLEER. The CDR3 sequence is 16 residues long. The CDR3 nucleotides are TGCGCCAGCAGCCAAGACCCCAGACAGGGTGGGACTGAAGCTTTCTTT. Encoded protein: CASSQDPRQGGTEAFF.